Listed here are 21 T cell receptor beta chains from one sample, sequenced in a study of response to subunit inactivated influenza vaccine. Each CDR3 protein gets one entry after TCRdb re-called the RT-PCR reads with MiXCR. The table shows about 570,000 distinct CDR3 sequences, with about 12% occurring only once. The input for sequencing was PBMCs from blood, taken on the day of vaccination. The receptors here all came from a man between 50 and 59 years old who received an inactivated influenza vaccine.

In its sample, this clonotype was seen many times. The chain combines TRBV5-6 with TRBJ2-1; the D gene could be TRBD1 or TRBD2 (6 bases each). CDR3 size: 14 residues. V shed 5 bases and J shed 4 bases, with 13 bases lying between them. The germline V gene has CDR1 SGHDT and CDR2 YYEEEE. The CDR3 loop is CASRTGASYNEQFF. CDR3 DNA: TGTGCCAGCAGAACGGGGGCTTCTTACAATGAGCAGTTCTTC.

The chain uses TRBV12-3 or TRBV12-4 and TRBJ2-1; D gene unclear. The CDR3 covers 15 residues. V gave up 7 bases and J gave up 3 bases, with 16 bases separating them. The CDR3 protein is CASNPPGVYYNEQFF. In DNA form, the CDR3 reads TGTGCCAGCAACCCTCCCGGAGTATACTACAATGAGCAGTTCTTC.

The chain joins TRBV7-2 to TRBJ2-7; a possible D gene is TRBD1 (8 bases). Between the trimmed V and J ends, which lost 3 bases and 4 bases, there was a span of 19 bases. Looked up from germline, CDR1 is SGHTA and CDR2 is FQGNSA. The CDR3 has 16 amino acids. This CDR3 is CASSLAGAGGRYEQYF. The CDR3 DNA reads TGTGCCAGCAGCTTGGCGGGGGCAGGGGGCAGATACGAGCAGTACTTC.

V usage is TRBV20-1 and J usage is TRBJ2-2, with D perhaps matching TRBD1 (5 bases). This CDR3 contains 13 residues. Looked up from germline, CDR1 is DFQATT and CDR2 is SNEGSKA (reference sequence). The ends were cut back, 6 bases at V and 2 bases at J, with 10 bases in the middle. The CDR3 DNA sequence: TGCAGTGCCCTGGACATTAACACCGGGGAGCTGTTTTTT. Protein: CSALDINTGELFF.

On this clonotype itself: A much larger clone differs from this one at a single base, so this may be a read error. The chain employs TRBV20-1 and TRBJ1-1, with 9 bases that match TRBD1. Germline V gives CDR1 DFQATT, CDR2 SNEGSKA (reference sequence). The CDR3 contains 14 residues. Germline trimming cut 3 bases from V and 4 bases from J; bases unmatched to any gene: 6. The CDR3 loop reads CSASPGTGSTEAFF. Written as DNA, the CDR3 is TGCAGTGCTAGTCCTGGGACAGGGAGCACTGAAGCTTTCTTT.

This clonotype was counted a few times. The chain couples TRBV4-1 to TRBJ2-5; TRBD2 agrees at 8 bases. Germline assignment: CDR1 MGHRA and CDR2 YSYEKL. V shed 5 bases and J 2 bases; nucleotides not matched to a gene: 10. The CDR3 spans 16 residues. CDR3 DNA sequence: TGCGCCAGCAGCGCCCGACAACTAGCGGAACAAGAGACCCAGTACTTC. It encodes CASSARQLAEQETQYF.

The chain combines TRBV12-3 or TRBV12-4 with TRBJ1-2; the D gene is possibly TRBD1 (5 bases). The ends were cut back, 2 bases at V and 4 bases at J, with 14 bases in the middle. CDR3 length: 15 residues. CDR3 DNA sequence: TGTGCCAGCAGTTTATCGGGGCCTCCTGGCTATGGCTACACCTTC. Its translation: CASSLSGPPGYGYTF.

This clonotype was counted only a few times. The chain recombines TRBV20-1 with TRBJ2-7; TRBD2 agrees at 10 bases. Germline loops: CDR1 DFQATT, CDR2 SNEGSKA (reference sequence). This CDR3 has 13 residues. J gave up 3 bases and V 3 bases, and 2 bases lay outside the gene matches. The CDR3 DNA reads TGCAGTGCTAGTTGGACTAGCGGCTACGAGCAGTACTTC. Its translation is CSASWTSGYEQYF.

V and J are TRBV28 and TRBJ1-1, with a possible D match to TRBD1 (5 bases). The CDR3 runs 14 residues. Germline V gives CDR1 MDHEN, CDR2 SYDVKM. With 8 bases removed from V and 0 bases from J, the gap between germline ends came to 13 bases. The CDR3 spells CASAIRAVNTEAFF. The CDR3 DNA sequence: TGTGCCAGCGCGATCAGGGCCGTGAACACTGAAGCTTTCTTT.

CDR3 coding DNA: TGTGCCAGCAGTTTTATTGGCGGGGGCCACACCGGGGAGCTGTTTTTT. Its translation is CASSFIGGGHTGELFF. This chain joins TRBV28 and TRBJ2-2, with D maybe TRBD2 (7 bases). CDR1 is MDHEN, CDR2 SYDVKM, per germline. The V and J ends lost 3 bases and 3 bases respectively, with 14 bases between them. The CDR3 runs to 16 residues.

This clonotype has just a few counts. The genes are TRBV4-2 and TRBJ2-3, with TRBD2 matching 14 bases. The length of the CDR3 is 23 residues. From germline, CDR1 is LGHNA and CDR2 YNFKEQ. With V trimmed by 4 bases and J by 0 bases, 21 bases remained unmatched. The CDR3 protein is CASSLQWGLAGVRPVSSTDTQYF. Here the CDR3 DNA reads TGTGCCAGCAGCCTTCAGTGGGGACTAGCGGGAGTCCGGCCCGTTTCTAGCACAGATACGCAGTATTTT.

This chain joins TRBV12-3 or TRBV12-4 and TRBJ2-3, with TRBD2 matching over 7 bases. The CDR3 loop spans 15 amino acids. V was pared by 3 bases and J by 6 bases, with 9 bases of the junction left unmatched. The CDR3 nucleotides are TGTGCCAGCAGTTTCCCGGCGGGAGTGACGGATACGCAGTATTTT. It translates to CASSFPAGVTDTQYF.

This CDR3 reads CASSFPGLSGNEQFF. Written as DNA, the CDR3 is TGTGCCAGCAGTTTCCCAGGCCTATCCGGCAATGAGCAGTTCTTC. The J gene is TRBJ2-1, the V gene TRBV27; D unresolved. CDR1 and CDR2 from the germline V gene are MNHEY and SMNVEV (reference sequence). This CDR3 spans 15 amino acids. V lost 3 bases and J lost 6, with 15 bases in between.

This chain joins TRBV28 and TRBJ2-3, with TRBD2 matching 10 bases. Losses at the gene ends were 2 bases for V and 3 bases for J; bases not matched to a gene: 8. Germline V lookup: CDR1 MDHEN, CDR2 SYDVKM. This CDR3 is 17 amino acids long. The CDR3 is CASSLTLAGDITDTQYF. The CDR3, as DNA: TGTGCCAGCAGTTTAACCCTAGCGGGAGATATAACAGATACGCAGTATTTT. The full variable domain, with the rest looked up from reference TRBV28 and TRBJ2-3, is DVKVTQSSRYLVKRTGEKVFLECVQDMDHENMFWYRQDPGLGLRLIYFSYDVKMKEKGDIPEGYSVSREKKERFSLILESASTNQTSMYLCASSLTLAGDITDTQYFGPGTRLTVL.

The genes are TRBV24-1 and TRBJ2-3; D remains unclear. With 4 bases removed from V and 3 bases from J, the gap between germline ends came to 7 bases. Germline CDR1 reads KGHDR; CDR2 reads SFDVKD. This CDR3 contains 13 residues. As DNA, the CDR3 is TGTGCCACCAGTGACTCGCGTACAGATACGCAGTATTTT. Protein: CATSDSRTDTQYF.

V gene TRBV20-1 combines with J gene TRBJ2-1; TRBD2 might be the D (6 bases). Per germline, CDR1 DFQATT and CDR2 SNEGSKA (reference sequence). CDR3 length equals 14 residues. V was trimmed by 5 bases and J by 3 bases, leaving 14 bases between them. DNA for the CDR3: TGCAGTGCTCCGGACTACACAAACTACAATGAGCAGTTCTTC. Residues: CSAPDYTNYNEQFF.

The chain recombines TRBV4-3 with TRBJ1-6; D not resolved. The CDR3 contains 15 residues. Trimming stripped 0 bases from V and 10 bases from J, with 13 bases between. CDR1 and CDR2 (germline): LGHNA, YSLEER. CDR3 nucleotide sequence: TGCGCCAGCAGCCAAGATGTCTTGCCACCATCACCCCTCCACTTT. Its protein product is CASSQDVLPPSPLHF.

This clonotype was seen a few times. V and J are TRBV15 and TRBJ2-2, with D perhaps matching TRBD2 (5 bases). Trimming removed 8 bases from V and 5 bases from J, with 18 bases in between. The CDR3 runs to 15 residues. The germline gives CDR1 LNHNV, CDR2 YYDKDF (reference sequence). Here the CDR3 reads CATSRGVLNTGELFF. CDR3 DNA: TGTGCCACCTCTCGGGGAGTACTTAATACCGGGGAGCTGTTTTTT.

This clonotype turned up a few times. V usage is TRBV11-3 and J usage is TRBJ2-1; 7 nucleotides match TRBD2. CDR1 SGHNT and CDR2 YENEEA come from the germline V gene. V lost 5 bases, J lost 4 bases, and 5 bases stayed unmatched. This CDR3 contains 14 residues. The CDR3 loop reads CASSPRRGYNEQFF. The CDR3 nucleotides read TGTGCCAGCAGCCCCCGGCGGGGGTACAATGAGCAGTTCTTC.

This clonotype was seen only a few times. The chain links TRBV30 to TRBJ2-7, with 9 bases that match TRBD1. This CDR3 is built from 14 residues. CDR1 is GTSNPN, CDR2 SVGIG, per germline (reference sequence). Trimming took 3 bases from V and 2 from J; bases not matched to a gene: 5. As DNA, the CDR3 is TGTGCCTGGAGATCAACAGGGGGCACCTACGAGCAGTACTTC. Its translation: CAWRSTGGTYEQYF.

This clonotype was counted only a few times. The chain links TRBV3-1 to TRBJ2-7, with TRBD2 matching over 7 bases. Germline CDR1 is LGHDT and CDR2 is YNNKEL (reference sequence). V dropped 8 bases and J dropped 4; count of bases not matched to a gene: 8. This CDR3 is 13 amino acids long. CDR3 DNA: TGTGCCAGCCGTGGGGCGGGAGCTTACGAGCAGTACTTC. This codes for CASRGAGAYEQYF.